This T cell receptor (beta chain) was recorded in a study of beta chain features in type 1 diabetes. A word on this clone: What it binds is not known.

TCRB transcripts that were expressed got sequenced, as all of the isolated RNA had been reverse transcribed. This table comes from immunoSEQ multiplex PCR, and its TCRdb copy is limited to in-frame clones, with some not included. In the table there are 25,000 to 35,000 clones, 65% of which are singletons. Broader study findings: Among type 1 diabetes patients, VDJ junctions had fewer insertions and more deletions. For Type 1 diabetes patients, all four CD4+ subsets carried TCRB CDR3s that were moderately but significantly shorter. TCRB rearrangement may or may not be influenced by HLA type; here this remained unresolved.

This CDR3 spans 13 amino acids. V gave up 5 bases and J gave up 3 bases, with 10 bases separating them. Looked up from germline, CDR1 is SQVTM and CDR2 is ANQGSEA. One heparinised blood draw, averaging roughly 120 mL, came from each donor. Once sorted, every population was more than 98% pure. The chain employs TRBV29-1 and TRBJ2-2; unclear D gene. Sequencing was performed on Tregs from blood. The TCR originated in a woman aged 25 to 39 with type 1 diabetes. The CDR3 region has the DNA TGCAGCGTTCGGTTCTTATACACCGGGGAGCTGTTTTTT. This translates into CSVRFLYTGELFF.